This entry lists 21 T cell receptor beta chains sequenced from one sample in a study of blood T cell repertoires in COVID-19. Profiled with immunoSEQ multiplex PCR; TCRdb holds only in-frame clones, not every one. Of 45,000 to 75,000 clones detected, about 90% appear once; the ten largest clones hold around 4.8%. Material: peripheral blood. The receptors were gathered from a man in his 60s with acute or convalescent COVID-19.

The V call is TRBV7-2, the J call TRBJ2-7, with TRBD2 identical over 10 bases. The trim removed 3 bases at V and 6 bases at J, leaving 5 bases unmatched. The CDR3 covers 14 residues. Per the germline V gene, CDR1 is SGHTA and CDR2 is FQGNSA. CDR3 protein: CASSLGLATGEQYF. In DNA form, the CDR3 reads TGTGCCAGCAGCTTGGGACTAGCGACAGGCGAGCAGTACTTC.

The CDR3 DNA is TGTGCCAGCAGCCCAAGGGACAGGGGCACCGGGGAGCTGTTTTTT. Translated: CASSPRDRGTGELFF. V gene TRBV3-1 (or the pseudogene TRBV3-2) combines with J gene TRBJ2-2; 10 bases line up with TRBD1. Trimming took 4 bases from V and 4 from J; bases not matched to a gene: 3. The CDR3 length is 15 residues. Germline V gene data show CDR1 as LGHDT and CDR2 as YNNKEL (reference sequence).

The chain combines TRBV7-3 with TRBJ2-1; 11 bases align to TRBD2. After removal of 1 base from V and 7 bases from J, the junction contained 9 bases not matched to a gene. Germline V CDR1 and CDR2: SGHTA, FQGTGA. The CDR3 runs to 17 residues. The CDR3 protein is CASSLRYSASGGNEQFF. The CDR3 DNA reads as TGTGCCAGCAGCTTAAGGTATTCGGCTAGCGGGGGGAATGAGCAGTTCTTC.

J is TRBJ2-2 and V is TRBV7-2, with 7 bases identical to TRBD1. From germline, CDR1 is SGHTA and CDR2 FQGNSA. J was trimmed by 3 bases and V by 3 bases; bases with no gene match: 4. This CDR3 contains 15 residues. The CDR3 is CASSFRGSDTGELFF. DNA for the CDR3: TGTGCCAGCAGCTTCAGGGGGTCGGACACCGGGGAGCTGTTTTTT. Full variable domain (outside the CDR3, taken from reference TRBV7-2 and TRBJ2-2): GAGVSQSPSNKVTEKGKDVELRCDPISGHTALYWYRQSLGQGLEFLIYFQGNSAPDKSGLPSDRFSAERTGGSVSTLTIQRTQQEDSAVYLCASSFRGSDTGELFFGEGSRLTVL.

CDR3: CASSFVGQGGNYGYTF. In nucleotides, the CDR3 is TGTGCCAGCAGTTTCGTTGGACAGGGCGGAAACTATGGCTACACCTTC. V is TRBV27 and J is TRBJ1-2, with 8 bases identical to TRBD1. Germline V lookup: CDR1 MNHEY, CDR2 SMNVEV (reference sequence). Trimming cost V 3 bases and J 2 bases; bases outside gene matches: 8. The CDR3 covers 16 residues.

The rearrangement links TRBV7-3 to TRBJ2-1, with 7 bases identical to TRBD2. V shed 5 bases, J shed 7 bases, and the junction held 5 bases outside the gene matches. This CDR3 has 13 amino acids. CDR1 and CDR2 (germline): SGHTA, FQGTGA. CDR3 protein: CASSLSGGNEQFF. The DNA for the CDR3 is TGTGCCAGCAGCCTCTCCGGGGGGAATGAGCAGTTCTTC.

The rearrangement uses TRBV5-1 and TRBJ1-2, with 7 positions matching TRBD1. The germline V gene encodes CDR1 SGHRS and CDR2 YFSETQ. The CDR3 sequence is 12 residues long. With 4 bases clipped from V and 5 bases from J, the junction kept 2 bases outside the gene matches. CDR3 in DNA: TGCGCCAGCAGCACGACAGGGTATGGCTACACCTTC. Its translation: CASSTTGYGYTF.

This clone was found a few times. This chain connects TRBV7-3 to TRBJ2-2, with D possibly being TRBD1 (6 bases). Trimming took 6 bases from V and 4 from J, leaving 18 bases between them. Germline V gene sequence: CDR1 SGHTA, CDR2 FQGTGA. CDR3 length: 16 amino acids. The CDR3 DNA reads as TGTGCCAGCAGACCCGGAAGAGCAGGGGCCACCGGGGAGCTGTTTTTT. This translates into CASRPGRAGATGELFF.

This clone was seen only once. The chain links TRBV12-3 or TRBV12-4 to TRBJ1-4; perhaps TRBD1 as D (5 bases). This CDR3 region has 13 residues. V lost 6 bases and J lost 8, with 13 bases in between. The CDR3 spells CASSPRKGEKLFF. The CDR3 coding sequence is TGTGCCAGCAGCCCAAGGAAGGGGGAAAAACTGTTTTTT.

This sequence joins TRBV6-5 and TRBJ1-2, with 9 nucleotides matching TRBD1. The CDR3 is 15 amino acids. Trimming removed 6 bases from V and 4 bases from J; junction bases left unmatched: 9. From germline, CDR1 is MNHEY and CDR2 SVGAGI. CDR3 nucleotide sequence: TGTGCCAGCAGCGTCCCGGGACAGGGAAGCTATGGCTACACCTTC. Its protein is CASSVPGQGSYGYTF.

The chain combines TRBV5-1 with TRBJ1-1, with a weak D call TRBD1 (5 bases). The CDR3 loop spans 14 amino acids. The germline V gene has CDR1 SGHRS and CDR2 YFSETQ. Trimming pared 3 bases from V and 1 base from J, leaving 10 bases between. CDR3 sequence (DNA): TGCGCCAGCAGCTCTGGGGCAGCGAACACTGAAGCTTTCTTT. This gives the protein CASSSGAANTEAFF.

The chain has TRBV5-1 and TRBJ2-1, with TRBD2 matching 9 bases. V lost 1 base, J lost 7 bases, and 6 bases stayed unmatched. The CDR3 is 15 amino acids. Germline values: CDR1 SGHRS, CDR2 YFSETQ. The CDR3 nucleotides read TGCGCCAGCAGCTTGAGGGCTAGCGGGGTAAATGAGCAGTTCTTC. It is translated as CASSLRASGVNEQFF.

The genes are TRBV4-1 and TRBJ2-1, with D unclear. The V end was cut by 1 base, the J end by 9 bases, with 10 bases between. The length of the CDR3 is 13 residues. Germline CDR1 reads MGHRA; CDR2 reads YSYEKL. The CDR3, as DNA: TGCGCCAGCAGCCAAGGGGCCCCTGTTGAGCAGTTCTTC. The encoded protein is CASSQGAPVEQFF.

This chain joins TRBV5-1 and TRBJ1-2, with a weak D call TRBD1 (5 bases). CDR1 is SGHRS, CDR2 YFSETQ, per germline. Deletions cut 2 bases from V and 0 bases from J, with 8 bases between. The CDR3 runs 14 residues. The CDR3 DNA follows: TGCGCCAGCAGCTTCAGGGCTACTAACTATGGCTACACCTTC. It specifies CASSFRATNYGYTF.

The chain recombines TRBV28 with TRBJ2-7; D gene ambiguous. Deletions cut 10 bases from V and 5 bases from J, with 18 bases between. The CDR3 extends over 13 amino acids. In germline, CDR1 is MDHEN, CDR2 SYDVKM. The CDR3 loop reads CATTAGLENEQYF. DNA of the CDR3: TGTGCCACCACCGCTGGTTTAGAAAACGAGCAGTACTTC.

The chain recombines TRBV3-1 (or the pseudogene TRBV3-2) with TRBJ2-7; no firm D call. With 6 bases removed from V and 6 bases from J, the gap between germline ends came to 18 bases. Germline V lookup: CDR1 LGHDT, CDR2 YNNKEL (reference sequence). This CDR3 spans 14 amino acids. The CDR3 sequence: CASSPPRSRREQYF. As DNA, the CDR3 is TGTGCCAGCAGTCCCCCCCGATCGAGGCGCGAGCAGTACTTC.

This clone has only one observation. The V gene is TRBV12-3 or TRBV12-4, the J gene TRBJ1-2, with D tentatively TRBD1 (6 bases). Trimming stripped 5 bases from V and 8 bases from J, with 15 bases between. This CDR3 spans 13 amino acids. In DNA form, the CDR3 reads TGTGCCAGCAGTCCATCAGGGGCCGGGGGCTACACCTTC. Translating gives CASSPSGAGGYTF.

This chain uses TRBV7-3 with TRBJ2-5; TRBD2 matches at 12 bases. CDR1 is SGHTA and CDR2 is FQGTGA in the germline V gene. This CDR3 contains 18 residues. J gave up 4 bases and V 2 bases, and 11 bases lay outside the gene matches. The DNA of the CDR3 is TGTGCCAGCAGCTTAGGGACTAGCGGGCTCTTATCAGGAGAGACCCAGTACTTC. Translating gives CASSLGTSGLLSGETQYF.

The chain has TRBV9 and TRBJ1-5, with D perhaps TRBD1 (6 bases). CDR1 SGDLS and CDR2 YYNGEE come from the germline V gene. Trimming removed 4 bases from V and 4 bases from J, with 15 bases in between. CDR3 length equals 15 residues. The CDR3 protein is CASSPTGTPNQPQHF. The CDR3 DNA reads TGTGCCAGCAGCCCGACCGGGACACCAAATCAGCCCCAGCATTTT. Looking up the rest from reference TRBV9 and TRBJ1-5 gives the full variable domain: DSGVTQTPKHLITATGQRVTLRCSPRSGDLSVYWYQQSLDQGLQFLIQYYNGEERAKGNILERFSAQQFPDLHSELNLSSLELGDSALYFCASSPTGTPNQPQHFGDGTRLSIL.

To note about this clone: Its ends do not fully match the called genes, so a read error is possible. The chain recombines TRBV28 with TRBJ2-5, with 9 bases lining up with TRBD1. The CDR3 consists of 14 residues. Germline-derived CDR1 and CDR2 are MDHEN and SYDVKM. The CDR3 DNA sequence: TGTGCCAGCAGTCTACAGGGGGCCCAAGGGACCCAGTACTTC. Amino acid sequence: CASSLQGAQGTQYF.

The chain uses TRBV30 and TRBJ1-5; D unresolved. Germline loops: CDR1 GTSNPN, CDR2 SVGIG (reference sequence). The ends were cut back, 2 bases at V and 0 bases at J, with 11 bases in the middle. The length of the CDR3 is 15 residues. As DNA, the CDR3 is TGTGCCTGGAGTTTAGCCGGGTATAGCAATCAGCCCCAGCATTTT. This codes for CAWSLAGYSNQPQHF.